This is a list of T cell receptor beta chains from one sample in a study of T cells in Graves' hyperthyroidism and ophthalmopathy. One entry per CDR3 protein results from TCRdb running MiXCR on the multiplex PCR reads. The sample has approximately 410,000 distinct CDR3 sequences, roughly 13% seen once. The sample taken for sequencing was blood. All receptors derive from a woman aged 18-29 years with Graves' hyperthyroidism. Both conserved end residues are part of each CDR3. D genes are given only for firm matches. A row's size may be missing; if present it is once, few, many or a size class.

j_call: TRBJ1-2
d_call: NA
v_call: TRBV11-1
clone_size: many
cdr3_aa: CASNKLETAPYGYTF
cdr3_nt: TGTGCCAGCAACAAACTCGAGACGGCACCATATGGCTACACCTTC

j_call: TRBJ1-2
d_call: TRBD1
v_call: TRBV12-3/TRBV12-4
clone_size: few
cdr3_aa: CASSNRQGVVYGYTF
cdr3_nt: TGTGCCAGCAGCAATCGACAGGGGGTGGTCTATGGCTACACCTTC

j_call: TRBJ2-1
d_call: NA
v_call: TRBV9
clone_size: NA
cdr3_aa: CASSVGPLAQNNEQFF
cdr3_nt: TGTGCCAGCAGCGTAGGTCCATTAGCGCAAAACAATGAGCAGTTCTTC

j_call: TRBJ2-5
d_call: TRBD2
v_call: TRBV9
clone_size: NA
cdr3_aa: CASSVAHTTSAQETQYF
cdr3_nt: TGTGCCAGCAGCGTAGCCCACACCACTAGCGCCCAAGAGACCCAGTACTTC

j_call: TRBJ1-2
d_call: TRBD1
v_call: TRBV10-2
clone_size: few
cdr3_aa: CASSETRQGYYGYTF
cdr3_nt: TGCGCCAGCAGTGAGACTAGACAGGGTTACTATGGCTACACCTTC

j_call: TRBJ2-7
d_call: TRBD2
v_call: TRBV18
clone_size: many
cdr3_aa: CASSRNSGLADEQYF
cdr3_nt: TGTGCCAGCTCACGGAATTCGGGACTAGCGGACGAGCAGTACTTC

j_call: TRBJ2-1
d_call: NA
v_call: TRBV6-2/TRBV6-3
clone_size: NA
cdr3_aa: CASSAFLGSSYNEQFF
cdr3_nt: TGTGCCAGCAGTGCTTTCTTGGGGTCCTCCTACAATGAGCAGTTCTTC

j_call: TRBJ2-1
d_call: NA
v_call: TRBV7-8
clone_size: many
cdr3_aa: CASGPGGLEQFF
cdr3_nt: TGTGCCAGCGGACCGGGTGGTTTGGAGCAGTTCTTC

j_call: TRBJ2-1
d_call: NA
v_call: TRBV6-1
clone_size: NA
cdr3_aa: CASSLPTDHHEQFF
cdr3_nt: TGTGCCAGCAGCCTCCCGACGGATCACCATGAGCAGTTCTTC

j_call: TRBJ1-1
d_call: NA
v_call: TRBV20-1
clone_size: many
cdr3_aa: CSAPLPRAGNTEAFF
cdr3_nt: TGCAGTGCTCCCCTCCCCCGGGCCGGGAACACTGAAGCTTTCTTT

j_call: TRBJ1-5
d_call: NA
v_call: TRBV6-2/TRBV6-3
clone_size: many
cdr3_aa: CASRPQGEGNQPQHF
cdr3_nt: TGTGCCAGCAGGCCACAGGGTGAGGGCAATCAGCCCCAGCATTTT

j_call: TRBJ2-1
d_call: NA
v_call: TRBV28
clone_size: many
cdr3_aa: CASRATGPEQFF
cdr3_nt: TGTGCCAGCAGGGCTACAGGGCCTGAGCAGTTCTTC

j_call: TRBJ1-5
d_call: TRBD1
v_call: TRBV30
clone_size: few
cdr3_aa: CAWTRQGDQPQHF
cdr3_nt: TGTGCCTGGACCCGACAGGGTGACCAGCCCCAGCATTTT

j_call: TRBJ2-7
d_call: TRBD1
v_call: TRBV20-1
clone_size: NA
cdr3_aa: CSAITGTGGNEQYF
cdr3_nt: TGCAGTGCTATCACCGGGACAGGGGGTAACGAGCAGTACTTC

j_call: TRBJ1-2
d_call: NA
v_call: TRBV7-3
clone_size: few
cdr3_aa: CASSARGGGVDGYTF
cdr3_nt: TGTGCCAGCAGCGCTCGGGGCGGGGGCGTCGATGGCTACACCTTC

j_call: TRBJ1-1
d_call: TRBD1
v_call: TRBV3-1
clone_size: many
cdr3_aa: CASSQGTGARNTEAFF
cdr3_nt: TGTGCCAGCAGCCAAGGGACAGGGGCGCGAAACACTGAAGCTTTCTTT

j_call: TRBJ2-5
d_call: TRBD1
v_call: TRBV10-1
clone_size: few
cdr3_aa: CASSETGGFDETQYF
cdr3_nt: TGCGCCAGCAGTGAGACAGGGGGTTTCGATGAGACCCAGTACTTC

j_call: TRBJ2-7
d_call: TRBD2
v_call: TRBV6-1
clone_size: NA
cdr3_aa: CASSETLAGGPSYEQYF
cdr3_nt: TGTGCCAGCAGTGAAACCCTAGCGGGAGGGCCCTCCTACGAGCAGTACTTC

j_call: TRBJ2-7
d_call: NA
v_call: TRBV19
clone_size: many
cdr3_aa: CASSIAGRTYEQYF
cdr3_nt: TGTGCCAGTAGTATAGCGGGCCGTACCTACGAGCAGTACTTC

j_call: TRBJ1-4
d_call: TRBD1
v_call: TRBV6-4
clone_size: NA
cdr3_aa: CASSQDRGPNEKLFF
cdr3_nt: TGTGCCAGCAGCCAAGACAGGGGGCCTAATGAAAAACTGTTTTTT

j_call: TRBJ2-1
d_call: NA
v_call: TRBV5-6
clone_size: many
cdr3_aa: CASSLRRNEQFF
cdr3_nt: TGTGCCAGCAGCTTGAGAAGGAATGAGCAGTTCTTC

j_call: TRBJ1-1
d_call: TRBD1
v_call: TRBV6-1
clone_size: many
cdr3_aa: CASSQTGGGRNTEAFF
cdr3_nt: TGTGCCAGCAGTCAAACAGGGGGCGGGAGGAACACTGAAGCTTTCTTT

j_call: TRBJ2-2
d_call: NA
v_call: TRBV14
clone_size: NA
cdr3_aa: CASSRPGSGELFF
cdr3_nt: TGTGCCAGCAGCCGGCCCGGGAGTGGGGAGCTGTTTTTT

j_call: TRBJ1-1
d_call: TRBD1
v_call: TRBV5-1
clone_size: many
cdr3_aa: CASSQGGGDTEAFF
cdr3_nt: TGCGCCAGCAGCCAGGGGGGGGGCGACACTGAAGCTTTCTTT

j_call: TRBJ2-1
d_call: NA
v_call: TRBV7-9
clone_size: few
cdr3_aa: CASSLEQGREYNEQFF
cdr3_nt: TGTGCCAGCAGCCTCGAACAGGGGCGGGAATACAATGAGCAGTTCTTC

j_call: TRBJ2-3
d_call: TRBD2
v_call: TRBV20-1
clone_size: many
cdr3_aa: CSAPSSGRVTDTQYF
cdr3_nt: TGCAGTGCTCCTTCTAGCGGGAGGGTCACAGATACGCAGTATTTT

j_call: TRBJ2-7
d_call: NA
v_call: TRBV11-1
clone_size: many
cdr3_aa: CASSSLLINEQYF
cdr3_nt: TGTGCCAGCAGCTCCTTACTGATTAACGAGCAGTACTTC

j_call: TRBJ2-7
d_call: TRBD1
v_call: TRBV12-3/TRBV12-4
clone_size: many
cdr3_aa: CASSSTGAFFGEQYF
cdr3_nt: TGTGCCAGCAGTTCCACAGGGGCCTTCTTCGGCGAGCAGTACTTC

j_call: TRBJ1-4
d_call: NA
v_call: TRBV27
clone_size: few
cdr3_aa: CASSRGHYEKLFF
cdr3_nt: TGTGCCAGCAGTCGGGGGCATTATGAAAAACTGTTTTTT

j_call: TRBJ2-1
d_call: NA
v_call: TRBV6-1
clone_size: few
cdr3_aa: CASSTPSDPYNEQFF
cdr3_nt: TGTGCCAGCAGTACCCCTAGCGACCCCTACAATGAGCAGTTCTTC

j_call: TRBJ1-2
d_call: TRBD1
v_call: TRBV12-3/TRBV12-4
clone_size: many
cdr3_aa: CASSYGTGGEVAYGYTF
cdr3_nt: TGTGCCAGCAGTTACGGGACAGGGGGCGAAGTCGCCTATGGCTACACCTTC

j_call: TRBJ2-5
d_call: TRBD2
v_call: TRBV2
clone_size: many
cdr3_aa: CASSAMRESKETQYF
cdr3_nt: TGTGCCAGCAGTGCCATGCGGGAGAGTAAAGAGACCCAGTACTTC

j_call: TRBJ2-1
d_call: NA
v_call: TRBV7-9
clone_size: NA
cdr3_aa: CASSLGVGPYEQFF
cdr3_nt: TGTGCCAGCAGCTTAGGAGTGGGCCCCTACGAGCAGTTCTTC

j_call: TRBJ2-7
d_call: TRBD1
v_call: TRBV6-1
clone_size: many
cdr3_aa: CASSPGTGGLYEQYF
cdr3_nt: TGTGCCAGCAGTCCCGGGACAGGGGGCCTTTACGAGCAGTACTTC

j_call: TRBJ2-1
d_call: TRBD1
v_call: TRBV19
clone_size: many
cdr3_aa: CASSTAIQGQVYPNEQFF
cdr3_nt: TGTGCCAGTAGTACAGCTATACAAGGACAGGTATACCCTAATGAGCAGTTCTTC

j_call: TRBJ2-5
d_call: NA
v_call: TRBV7-6
clone_size: many
cdr3_aa: CASSSRAAEGETQYF
cdr3_nt: TGTGCCAGCAGCTCCCGGGCCGCGGAGGGGGAGACCCAGTACTTC

j_call: TRBJ2-1
d_call: NA
v_call: TRBV4-1
clone_size: many
cdr3_aa: CASSQEPDHYNEQFF
cdr3_nt: TGCGCCAGCAGCCAAGAACCAGACCATTACAATGAGCAGTTCTTC